Listed below are T cell receptor beta chains from one sample, sequenced in a study of cytomegalovirus exposure and HLA in healthy donors. TCRdb's table, derived via immunoSEQ multiplex PCR, lists solely in-frame clones and lacks some. The sample shows fewer than 120,000 clones, around 89% of them seen only once. The sample was PBMCs. All receptors come from a woman in her thirties in good health and CMV-seropositive. CDR3s include the opening cysteine and the closing phenylalanine or tryptophan. The D gene is left open where the match is weak. Size is omitted from some rows. Given values are once, few, many or a class for expanded clones.

v_call	d_call	j_call	clone_size	cdr3_aa	cdr3_nt
TRBV7-2	NA	TRBJ2-7	once	CASSFPGTNYEQYF	TGTGCCAGCAGCTTTCCGGGAACCAACTACGAGCAGTACTTC
TRBV28	NA	TRBJ1-5	NA	CASRAGFYSNQPQHF	TGTGCCAGCAGGGCAGGTTTTTATAGCAATCAGCCCCAGCATTTT
TRBV19	TRBD1	TRBJ1-2	few	CASSIGTGSLYGYTF	TGTGCCAGTAGTATAGGGACAGGATCTCTGTATGGCTACACCTTC
TRBV6-5	TRBD1	TRBJ1-5	NA	CASSTTGGPNQPQHF	TGTGCCAGCAGTACGACAGGGGGCCCGAATCAGCCCCAGCATTTT
TRBV7-6	NA	TRBJ2-5	NA	CASSPGTIQETQYF	TGTGCCAGCAGCCCCGGGACAATACAAGAGACCCAGTACTTC
TRBV2	TRBD2	TRBJ2-7	NA	CASRLPLAGTYSYEQYF	TGTGCCAGCAGGCTACCCCTAGCGGGGACTTACTCCTACGAGCAGTACTTC
TRBV6-1	TRBD2	TRBJ2-1	few	CASSAGLAGVYEQFF	TGTGCCAGCAGTGCAGGACTAGCGGGAGTATATGAGCAGTTCTTC
TRBV29-1	NA	TRBJ2-5	NA	CSVEEGLGETQYF	TGCAGCGTTGAAGAGGGACTGGGCGAGACCCAGTACTTC
TRBV5-4	NA	TRBJ2-5	NA	CASSLGVSGLIETQYF	TGTGCCAGCAGCTTGGGGGTTAGCGGACTGATAGAGACCCAGTACTTC
TRBV5-1	TRBD1	TRBJ1-1	NA	CASSLDQGENTEAFF	TGCGCCAGCAGCTTGGATCAGGGGGAGAACACTGAAGCTTTCTTT
TRBV27	NA	TRBJ1-2	NA	CASSVGGANYGYTF	TGTGCCAGCAGTGTAGGGGGAGCTAACTATGGCTACACCTTC
TRBV4-2	NA	TRBJ2-7	NA	CASSQDRTSNYEQYF	TGTGCCAGCAGCCAAGATCGCACTAGCAACTACGAGCAGTACTTC
TRBV2	TRBD2	TRBJ2-1	NA	CASLSPLGLAGGASSYNEQFF	TGTGCCAGCCTCTCACCTCTCGGACTAGCGGGAGGCGCGAGCTCCTACAATGAGCAGTTCTTC
TRBV6-5	TRBD1	TRBJ2-5	few	CASSYVRTGGEETQYF	TGTGCCAGCAGTTACGTCCGGACAGGGGGGGAAGAGACCCAGTACTTC
TRBV27	TRBD2	TRBJ2-2	NA	CASSFSGRLAGVTGELFF	TGTGCCAGCAGTTTTTCAGGGAGACTAGCGGGGGTAACCGGGGAGCTGTTTTTT
TRBV13	TRBD1	TRBJ2-6	once	CASRNRGLGANVLTF	TGTGCCAGCAGAAATAGGGGGCTTGGGGCCAACGTCCTGACTTTC
TRBV6-1	NA	TRBJ2-5	few	CASSARERETQYF	TGTGCCAGCAGTGCGCGGGAACGTGAGACCCAGTACTTC
TRBV7-9	TRBD2	TRBJ2-7	NA	CASSPAGVGEQYF	TGTGCCAGCAGCCCGGCGGGAGTAGGGGAGCAGTACTTC
TRBV5-1	NA	TRBJ2-1	NA	CASLRAGSSYNEQFF	TGCGCCAGCCTGCGGGCGGGGTCTTCCTACAATGAGCAGTTCTTC
TRBV5-6	TRBD2	TRBJ2-1	NA	CASSFAGTSGPNEQFF	TGTGCCAGCAGCTTTGCCGGGACTAGCGGTCCCAATGAGCAGTTCTTC
TRBV7-6	NA	TRBJ2-1	once	CASSLDSRGYNEQFF	TGTGCCAGCAGCTTAGATTCCAGAGGGTACAATGAGCAGTTCTTC
TRBV30	NA	TRBJ2-1	NA	CAWSLTGNGNEQFF	TGTGCCTGGAGTCTAACGGGAAACGGTAATGAGCAGTTCTTC
TRBV6-6	TRBD2	TRBJ2-7	NA	CASNDPGLAGGYEQYF	TGTGCCAGCAATGACCCGGGACTAGCGGGAGGGTACGAGCAGTACTTC
TRBV2	TRBD2	TRBJ2-7	NA	CASSETLGLPYEQYF	TGTGCCAGCAGTGAAACGCTGGGACTACCCTACGAGCAGTACTTC
TRBV5-1	TRBD1	TRBJ2-7	few	CASQELGQGSYEQYF	TGCGCCAGCCAGGAACTTGGACAGGGGAGCTACGAGCAGTACTTC
TRBV7-2	NA	TRBJ1-1	once	CASSSDRQAFF	TGTGCCAGCAGCTCTGACAGACAGGCTTTCTTT
TRBV5-4	NA	TRBJ2-5	NA	CASSFGETQYF	TGTGCCAGCAGCTTCGGAGAGACCCAGTACTTC
TRBV11-2	TRBD1	TRBJ2-7	NA	CASSFSFQLRDRKREQYF	TGTGCCAGCAGCTTTAGTTTTCAATTGCGGGACAGGAAACGCGAGCAGTACTTC
TRBV29-1	NA	TRBJ2-7	once	CSVQLTSSYEQYF	TGCAGCGTTCAACTTACTAGCAGCTACGAGCAGTACTTC
TRBV28	NA	TRBJ1-2	once	CASSLFSQNYGYTF	TGTGCCAGCAGTTTATTCTCACAGAACTATGGCTACACCTTC
TRBV7-8	TRBD1	TRBJ1-1	NA	CASSWDRAGTEAFF	TGTGCCAGCAGCTGGGACAGGGCAGGTACTGAAGCTTTCTTT
TRBV7-2	TRBD2	TRBJ2-3	NA	CASSPTSGGAPDTQYF	TGTGCCAGCAGCCCCACTAGCGGGGGGGCGCCAGATACGCAGTATTTT
TRBV4-3	TRBD2	TRBJ2-1	NA	CASSQEGRGGDNEQFF	TGCGCCAGCAGCCAAGAAGGGCGGGGGGGCGACAATGAGCAGTTCTTC
TRBV7-2	TRBD2	TRBJ2-1	NA	CASSLNGGAGNEQFF	TGTGCCAGCAGCCTAAACGGGGGGGCCGGTAATGAGCAGTTCTTC
TRBV7-9	NA	TRBJ1-2	NA	CASTTTVRGNGYTF	TGTGCCAGCACCACGACCGTGAGGGGGAATGGCTACACCTTC
TRBV5-1	NA	TRBJ1-1	NA	CASGGGGRPSYF	TGCGCCAGCGGCGGGGGGGGAAGGCCCTCTTACTTT
TRBV4-1	NA	TRBJ1-1	NA	CASSQDWGQANTEAFF	TGCGCCAGCAGCCAAGATTGGGGACAAGCAAACACTGAAGCTTTCTTT
TRBV28	NA	TRBJ2-7	NA	CASSLLLHYEQYF	TGTGCCAGCAGTTTACTACTACACTACGAGCAGTACTTC
TRBV5-4	TRBD1	TRBJ2-5	once	CASSYRGALETQYF	TGTGCCAGCAGCTACAGGGGGGCGTTGGAGACCCAGTACTTC
TRBV11-1	TRBD1	TRBJ2-7	NA	CASSLRYRGSSYEQYF	TGTGCCAGCAGCTTACGCTACAGGGGGAGCTCCTACGAGCAGTACTTC
TRBV21-1	NA	TRBJ1-5	NA	CASRKKAEYSNQPQHF	TGTGCCAGCAGGAAGAAGGCGGAGTATAGCAATCAGCCCCAGCATTTT
TRBV11-2	NA	TRBJ2-7	NA	CASSILPGEQYF	TGTGCCAGCAGCATACTTCCTGGTGAGCAGTACTTC
TRBV6-6	NA	TRBJ1-2	NA	CASRGEGNYGYTF	TGTGCCAGCAGGGGGGAGGGGAACTATGGCTACACCTTC
TRBV7-8	NA	TRBJ1-1	NA	CASLQTRNTEAFF	TGTGCCAGCCTTCAGACAAGAAACACTGAAGCTTTCTTT
TRBV4-3	NA	TRBJ2-3	NA	CASSQEPVGGTFVDTQYF	TGCGCCAGCAGCCAAGAACCGGTGGGTGGGACTTTCGTTGATACGCAGTATTTT
TRBV7-9	TRBD2	TRBJ2-7	NA	CASSAPEFRLAGQYEQYF	TGTGCCAGCAGCGCACCAGAATTCAGACTAGCGGGTCAGTACGAGCAGTACTTC
TRBV7-9	NA	TRBJ2-7	NA	CASSLAVRNYEQYF	TGTGCCAGCAGCTTAGCGGTCAGGAACTACGAGCAGTACTTC
TRBV6-5	NA	TRBJ1-2	NA	CASSFSTDRSYTF	TGTGCCAGCAGTTTCTCGACAGACCGGAGCTACACCTTC
TRBV27	TRBD2	TRBJ2-4	once	CASSHLAGLAKNIQYF	TGTGCCAGCAGTCATCTAGCGGGACTAGCCAAAAACATTCAGTACTTC
TRBV10-3	TRBD1	TRBJ1-3	NA	CAISDRDRAGNTIYF	TGTGCCATCAGTGATCGGGACAGGGCTGGAAACACCATATATTTT
TRBV27	TRBD2	TRBJ2-7	NA	CASSPRLAGVHTYEQYF	TGTGCCAGCAGTCCCCGTCTAGCGGGAGTCCATACTTACGAGCAGTACTTC
TRBV28	TRBD1	TRBJ1-2	NA	CASTSRRGRLNYGYTF	TGTGCCAGCACCTCCCGGAGGGGGCGACTCAACTATGGCTACACCTTC
TRBV25-1	TRBD1	TRBJ1-2	NA	CASSEQTGELYGYTF	TGTGCCAGCAGTGAGCAGACAGGGGAGCTCTATGGCTACACCTTC
TRBV5-6	NA	TRBJ1-5	NA	CASSGGPGLGSNQPQHF	TGTGCCAGCAGCGGAGGGCCAGGATTGGGGAGCAATCAGCCCCAGCATTTT
TRBV15	NA	TRBJ1-1	few	CATSWRGANTEAFF	TGTGCCACCAGCTGGAGGGGAGCGAACACTGAAGCTTTCTTT
TRBV7-9	TRBD1	TRBJ1-2	NA	CASSTTGVGTF	TGTGCCAGCAGCACGACAGGGGTGGGCACCTTC
TRBV5-1	NA	TRBJ1-1	once	CASSLGAGYTEAFF	TGCGCCAGCAGCTTGGGGGCGGGGTACACTGAAGCTTTCTTT
TRBV5-1	TRBD1	TRBJ1-1	NA	CASRGQTNTEAFF	TGCGCCAGCAGGGGACAGACTAACACTGAAGCTTTCTTT
TRBV4-3	NA	TRBJ1-5	NA	CASSQDRGQPQHF	TGCGCCAGCAGCCAAGACAGGGGTCAGCCCCAGCATTTT